This is a list of T cell receptor beta chains from one sample in a study of OX40 agonist ivuxolimab in advanced cancers. Clones were sequenced by immunoSEQ multiplex PCR, and TCRdb holds only the in-frame ones, with some missing. Counted here are under 95,000 clones, over 90% occurring once; the ten biggest clones make up less than 7%. The sequencing used CD4+ or CD8+ T cells sorted from blood, collected in a trial of the OX40 agonist ivuxolimab. The receptors originated from an adult with an advanced solid tumor such as melanoma, head and neck, liver or kidney cancer. Both conserved end residues are part of each CDR3. The D gene is left open where the match is weak.

J gene: TRBJ2-3
D gene: TRBD2
V gene: TRBV9
CDR3 protein: CASRGLAGGRGTDTQYF

J gene: TRBJ2-3
D gene: TRBD2
V gene: TRBV7-2
CDR3 protein: CASSSFPSSGRAYTDTQYF

J gene: TRBJ2-3
D gene: NA
V gene: TRBV13
CDR3 protein: CASSLSDTDTQYF

J gene: TRBJ1-2
D gene: TRBD1
V gene: TRBV6-5
CDR3 protein: CASSYIQGDYGYTF

J gene: TRBJ1-1
D gene: NA
V gene: TRBV5-5
CDR3 protein: CASSYFTAEAFF

J gene: TRBJ2-7
D gene: NA
V gene: TRBV7-8
CDR3 protein: CASSLSGAYYEQYF

J gene: TRBJ1-1
D gene: NA
V gene: TRBV29-1
CDR3 protein: CSGAGGLTTEAFF

J gene: TRBJ1-3
D gene: NA
V gene: TRBV10-2
CDR3 protein: CASMGIGPSGNTIYF

J gene: TRBJ1-5
D gene: TRBD1
V gene: TRBV5-4
CDR3 protein: CASSLDRGLGQPQHF

J gene: TRBJ2-7
D gene: TRBD2
V gene: TRBV5-1
CDR3 protein: CASSLPQAGDPYEQYF

J gene: TRBJ2-2
D gene: TRBD2
V gene: TRBV7-9
CDR3 protein: CASSSEGGLANTGELFF

J gene: TRBJ2-5
D gene: TRBD2
V gene: TRBV4-1
CDR3 protein: CASSHLRGGTQETQYF

J gene: TRBJ1-5
D gene: NA
V gene: TRBV5-8
CDR3 protein: CASSLVQGQPQHF

J gene: TRBJ2-2
D gene: NA
V gene: TRBV9
CDR3 protein: CASSLTPGLNTGELFF

J gene: TRBJ2-7
D gene: TRBD2
V gene: TRBV5-6
CDR3 protein: CASTGTSGKSSFYEQYF

J gene: TRBJ2-5
D gene: NA
V gene: TRBV5-1
CDR3 protein: CASSLGGSQETQYF

J gene: TRBJ2-5
D gene: NA
V gene: TRBV13
CDR3 protein: CASGGRGDDQETQYF

J gene: TRBJ2-7
D gene: TRBD2
V gene: TRBV27
CDR3 protein: CASSLKGLAGTPYEQYF

J gene: TRBJ1-3
D gene: NA
V gene: TRBV9
CDR3 protein: CASSVAHSGNTIYF

J gene: TRBJ2-7
D gene: NA
V gene: TRBV5-3
CDR3 protein: CARSAFTGTISYEQYF

J gene: TRBJ2-5
D gene: NA
V gene: TRBV4-1
CDR3 protein: CASSQGLQETQYF

J gene: TRBJ1-5
D gene: TRBD1
V gene: TRBV28
CDR3 protein: CATINRQGAFSNQPQHF

J gene: TRBJ1-1
D gene: NA
V gene: TRBV9
CDR3 protein: CASSPPREATEAFF

J gene: TRBJ2-1
D gene: NA
V gene: TRBV7-9
CDR3 protein: CASSLVLEYEQFF

J gene: TRBJ2-2
D gene: NA
V gene: TRBV27
CDR3 protein: CASSLGGTGELFF

J gene: TRBJ2-4
D gene: TRBD2
V gene: TRBV4-1
CDR3 protein: CASSYQGLAGAQDIQYF